A single sample gave rise to the 21 T cell receptor beta chains below, sequenced in a study of early T cells in non-severe SARS-CoV-2 infection. MiXCR was run by TCRdb on the 5' RACE reads, yielding one entry per CDR3 protein. The table shows about 62,000 distinct CDR3 sequences, with almost 9.5% occurring only once. Material: whole blood. These receptors all come from an adult who was a healthcare worker with PCR-confirmed SARS-CoV-2 infection or an uninfected control (not recorded which).

This clonotype was detected a few times. The chain employs TRBV19 and TRBJ1-2; the D gene is possibly TRBD1 (6 bases). V lost 5 bases and J lost 6, with 13 bases in between. CDR1 is LNHDA, CDR2 SQIVND, per germline (reference sequence). The CDR3 runs to 13 residues. The CDR3: CASSEQGAHGYTF. The CDR3, as DNA: TGTGCCAGTAGTGAACAGGGCGCCCATGGCTACACCTTC.

The rearrangement joins TRBV11-2 to TRBJ2-4; D might be TRBD2 (5 bases). The CDR3 consists of 15 residues. CDR1 is SGHAT and CDR2 is FQNNGV in the germline V gene. The V end was cut by 1 base, the J end by 7 bases, with 14 bases between. CDR3 nucleotides: TGTGCCAGCAGCTTAGTACGAGGGCTTCGGAACATTCAGTACTTC. Protein product: CASSLVRGLRNIQYF.

This clonotype was picked up a small number of times. The rearrangement joins TRBV12-3 or TRBV12-4 to TRBJ1-5; D is possibly TRBD1 (6 bases). The CDR3 totals 15 residues. V was trimmed by 5 bases and J by 3 bases, leaving 14 bases between them. CDR3 region: CASSQTGTYNQPQHF. In DNA form, the CDR3 reads TGTGCCAGCAGTCAAACAGGGACTTACAATCAGCCCCAGCATTTT.

A few counts support this clonotype. The CDR3 region is CASSEQDNEQFF. The CDR3 nucleotides are TGTGCCAGCAGTGAACAAGACAATGAGCAGTTCTTC. The chain employs TRBV25-1 and TRBJ2-1; no clear D. CDR1 is MGHDK and CDR2 is SYGVNS in the germline V gene. V lost 2 bases and J 5 bases, leaving 4 bases between the germline ends. The CDR3 has 12 residues.

This clonotype was detected ten times or more. The rearrangement joins TRBV14 to TRBJ2-1; D may match TRBD1 or TRBD2 (6 bases each). This CDR3 is built from 16 residues. CDR1 and CDR2 (germline): SGHDN, FVKESK. Trimming left V 4 bases short and J 6 bases short, with 19 bases between. The CDR3 nucleotides read TGTGCCAGCAGCCCAGGAACGGGGGCCCATCGCAATGAGCAGTTCTTC. Translating gives CASSPGTGAHRNEQFF.

This clonotype was observed many times. The J gene is TRBJ2-3, the V gene TRBV10-3, with 7 bases identical to TRBD2. V lost 2 bases to trimming and J lost 2 bases; unmatched junction nucleotides: 7. Per germline, CDR1 ENHRY and CDR2 SYGVKD. There are 16 residues in the CDR3. The CDR3 sequence is CAISEPKRGNTDTQYF. The CDR3 region has the DNA TGTGCCATCAGTGAGCCTAAGCGGGGAAACACAGATACGCAGTATTTT.

Only a few counts were recorded for this clonotype. The chain has TRBV7-3 and TRBJ2-3; D is unclear. Trimming pared 1 base from V and 2 bases from J, leaving 13 bases between. The CDR3 has 16 amino acids. Germline V gene sequence: CDR1 SGHTA, CDR2 FQGTGA. CDR3 loop: CASSLMGKSATDTQYF. For the CDR3, the DNA is TGTGCCAGCAGCTTAATGGGAAAATCCGCCACAGATACGCAGTATTTT.

This clonotype was recorded at least ten times. V is TRBV7-8 and J is TRBJ2-1; 9 nucleotides match TRBD1. Losses at the gene ends were 1 base for V and 1 base for J; bases not matched to a gene: 5. The CDR3 extends over 17 amino acids. From germline, CDR1 is SGHVS and CDR2 FQNEAQ. This chain's CDR3 is CASSLVVGTGSYNEQFF. The CDR3 DNA reads TGTGCCAGCAGCTTAGTCGTCGGGACAGGGTCCTACAATGAGCAGTTCTTC.

This clonotype turned up a few times. This chain joins TRBV24-1 and TRBJ2-1; D could derive from TRBD1 or TRBD2 (7 bases each). The germline V gene has CDR1 KGHDR and CDR2 SFDVKD. CDR3 length: 16 amino acids. V dropped 1 base and J dropped 7 bases, with 16 bases sitting between them. The CDR3 is CATSDFQGGPRNEQFF. In DNA, the CDR3 is TGTGCCACCAGTGATTTTCAGGGGGGGCCTCGGAATGAGCAGTTCTTC.

This clonotype was observed many times. The rearrangement links TRBV7-2 to TRBJ2-3; maybe TRBD2 (6 bases). Per germline, CDR1 SGHTA and CDR2 FQGNSA. CDR3 size: 14 residues. V lost 3 bases, J lost 2 bases, and 9 bases lay in between. CDR3 loop: CASSLGGVTDTQYF. CDR3 DNA sequence: TGTGCCAGCAGCTTGGGCGGGGTCACAGATACGCAGTATTTT.

V and J are TRBV21-1 and TRBJ2-4. TRBV21-1 is labeled a pseudogene. This CDR3 spans 12 amino acids. DNA of the CDR3: TGTGCCAGCAGCCAGATGGGGTTAGCAGAGTACTTC. This codes for CASSQMGLAEYF.

This clonotype was observed a handful of times. The V and J genes are TRBV14 and TRBJ2-4; D ambiguous. This CDR3 comprises 12 residues. Germline V CDR1 and CDR2: SGHDN, FVKESK. The V end lost 4 bases, the J end lost 4 bases, and 5 bases lay between the germline ends. CDR3 coding DNA: TGTGCCAGCAGCCGCGAGAAAAACATTCAGTACTTC. Protein sequence: CASSREKNIQYF.

DNA of the CDR3: TGCAGTGCTAGGGCGCCCGGCCTAAAAAATGGCTACACCTTC. Amino acid sequence: CSARAPGLKNGYTF. The gene calls are TRBV20-1 and TRBJ1-2, with D unclear. In germline, CDR1 is DFQATT, CDR2 SNEGSKA (reference sequence). Deletions cut 3 bases from V and 6 bases from J, with 17 bases between. CDR3 size: 14 residues.

This chain uses TRBV11-1 with TRBJ1-6; unclear D gene. CDR1 and CDR2 (germline): SGHAT, FQDESV (reference sequence). The CDR3 sequence is 12 residues long. V was clipped by 2 bases and J by 8 bases, with 4 bases between them. The CDR3 coding sequence is TGTGCCAGCAGCTTAAGGGATTCACCCCTCCACTTT. Amino acid sequence: CASSLRDSPLHF.

This clonotype was recorded a few times. The genes are TRBV7-8 and TRBJ2-3; D is unclear. The CDR3 totals 15 residues. V lost 0 bases to trimming and J lost 2 bases, with 9 bases between them. Per the germline V gene, CDR1 is SGHVS and CDR2 is FQNEAQ. The CDR3: CASSLAGRSTDTQYF. The DNA for the CDR3 is TGTGCCAGCAGCTTAGCTGGGCGTTCCACAGATACGCAGTATTTT.

The chain uses TRBV10-3 and TRBJ2-5; D not resolved. V lost 4 bases and J 5 bases, leaving 5 bases between the germline ends. The CDR3 sequence is 11 residues long. The germline V gene encodes CDR1 ENHRY and CDR2 SYGVKD. CDR3 coding DNA: TGTGCCATCAGTGCTGAGGAGACCCAGTACTTC. Translating gives CAISAEETQYF.

The chain couples TRBV11-3 to TRBJ2-5; TRBD2 matches 9 bases. The J segment lost 2 bases and the V segment lost 5 bases, leaving 15 bases of the junction unmatched. The CDR3 runs 18 residues. In germline, CDR1 is SGHNT, CDR2 YENEEA. The CDR3 region is CASSPGLGSGGQQETQYF. The CDR3 DNA follows: TGTGCCAGCAGCCCGGGGTTGGGTAGCGGGGGACAACAAGAGACCCAGTACTTC.

The chain recombines TRBV12-3 or TRBV12-4 with TRBJ1-2, with TRBD1 identical over 10 bases. With V trimmed by 5 bases and J by 6 bases, 12 bases remained unmatched. The CDR3 runs 16 residues. CDR3 sequence (DNA): TGTGCCAGCAGTCGCTACCCGACAGGGGGCGACGATGGCTACACCTTC. It codes for CASSRYPTGGDDGYTF.

In its sample, this clonotype was seen a few times. The V gene is TRBV7-9, the J gene TRBJ2-3; either TRBD1 or TRBD2 may supply D (5 bases each). The germline V gene has CDR1 SEHNR and CDR2 FQNEAQ (reference sequence). V was clipped by 4 bases and J by 0 bases, with 14 bases between them. CDR3 length: 16 amino acids. Here the CDR3 DNA reads TGTGCCAGCAGCTCCGCCGGGACCACTAGCACAGATACGCAGTATTTT. Protein sequence: CASSSAGTTSTDTQYF.

This clonotype was observed many times. V and J are TRBV9 and TRBJ2-7; maybe TRBD2 (6 bases). Deletions cut 5 bases from V and 2 bases from J, with 14 bases between. Looked up from germline, CDR1 is SGDLS and CDR2 is YYNGEE. This CDR3 comprises 14 residues. The CDR3 sequence: CASSQGLPTYEQYV. CDR3 DNA: TGTGCCAGCAGTCAGGGACTGCCCACCTACGAGCAGTACGTC.

The chain combines TRBV29-1 with TRBJ1-1; no reliable D call. The CDR3 runs to 13 residues. The V and J ends lost 3 bases and 4 bases respectively, with 12 bases between them. Germline values: CDR1 SQVTM, CDR2 ANQGSEA. CDR3 nucleotide sequence: TGCAGCGTTGACCAAACGATTGCCACTGAAGCTTTCTTT. This codes for CSVDQTIATEAFF.